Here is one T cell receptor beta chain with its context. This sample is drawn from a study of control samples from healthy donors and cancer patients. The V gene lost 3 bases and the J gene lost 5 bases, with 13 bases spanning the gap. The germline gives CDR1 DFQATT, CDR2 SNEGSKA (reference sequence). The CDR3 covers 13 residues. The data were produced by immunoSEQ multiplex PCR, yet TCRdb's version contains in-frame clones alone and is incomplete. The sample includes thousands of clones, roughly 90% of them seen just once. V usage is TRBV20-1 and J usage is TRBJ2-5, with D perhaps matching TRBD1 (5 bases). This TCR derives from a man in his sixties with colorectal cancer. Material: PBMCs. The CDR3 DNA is TGCAGTGCTAGTTGGCAGGGTACGGAGACCCAGTACTTC. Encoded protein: CSASWQGTETQYF.